The 6 T cell receptor beta chains below were found in one sample sequenced in a study of blood T cells in healthy people across ages. Then a second PCR, running about 6 to 12 cycles, was carried out with a sample-barcoded 5' primer and a J-beta primer mix. TCRdb re-called the 5' RACE reads through MiXCR, storing one row per CDR3 protein. This table holds about 1.4 million distinct CDR3 sequences, approximately 63% found once. The specimen sequenced was blood. These receptors were obtained from a young man in good health.

The chain joins TRBV11-1 to TRBJ1-2; D may be TRBD1 (5 bases). Germline assignment: CDR1 SGHAT and CDR2 FQDESV (reference sequence). V lost 4 bases, J lost 4 bases, and 13 bases lay in between. This CDR3 region has 14 residues. The CDR3 DNA reads as TGTGCCAGCAGCTCTCCGGGGGGTTCCTATGGCTACACCTTC. Translation gives CASSSPGGSYGYTF.

The V call is TRBV29-1, the J call TRBJ1-2; D possibly corresponds to TRBD1 (6 bases). In germline, CDR1 is SQVTM, CDR2 ANQGSEA. V was trimmed by 1 base and J by 8 bases, leaving 14 bases between them. The CDR3 length is 13 residues. The CDR3 DNA follows: TGCAGCGTTGAAGTCGAACAGGGCGGCGGCTACACCTTC. This gives the protein CSVEVEQGGGYTF.

V gene TRBV12-3 or TRBV12-4 combines with J gene TRBJ2-5, with 9 bases that match TRBD1. The junction had 4 bases not matched to a gene; V was cut back by 6 bases and J by 2 bases. The CDR3 runs to 14 residues. CDR3 coding DNA: TGTGCCAGCAGACGCGGGACAGGGCAAGAGACCCAGTACTTC. Its protein is CASRRGTGQETQYF.

The gene calls are TRBV15 and TRBJ2-1; 7 nucleotides align to TRBD1. With 8 bases clipped from V and 4 bases from J, the junction kept 5 bases outside the gene matches. CDR1 is LNHNV, CDR2 YYDKDF, per germline (reference sequence). The CDR3 is 13 amino acids. CDR3 nucleotide sequence: TGTGCCACCGAGACAGGGTCGTACAATGAGCAGTTCTTC. This codes for CATETGSYNEQFF. The variable domain in full, completed from reference TRBV15 and TRBJ2-1, reads DAMVIQNPRYQVTQFGKPVTLSCSQTLNHNVMYWYQQKSSQAPKLLFHYYDKDFNNEADTPDNFQSRRPNTSFCFLDIRSPGLGDTAMYLCATETGSYNEQFFGPGTRLTVL.

This clonotype was counted many times. The V call is TRBV6-2 or TRBV6-3, the J call TRBJ2-3, with D possibly matching TRBD2 (6 bases). Germline V gene data show CDR1 as MNHEY and CDR2 as SVGEGT. The CDR3 has 15 residues. Trimming left V 6 bases short and J 2 bases short, with 15 bases between. The CDR3 DNA is TGTGCCAGCAGGGGCGGGGAACTAGACACAGATACGCAGTATTTT. Protein: CASRGGELDTDTQYF.

The J gene is TRBJ2-3, the V gene TRBV29-1, with 14 bases aligning to TRBD2. With 7 bases clipped from V and 3 bases from J, the junction kept 3 bases outside the gene matches. This CDR3 contains 14 residues. Germline V gene sequence: CDR1 SQVTM, CDR2 ANQGSEA. CDR3 amino acids: CSAGTSGRTDTQYF. CDR3 DNA sequence: TGCAGCGCGGGGACTAGCGGGAGAACAGATACGCAGTATTTT.